Each of the 22 T cell receptor beta chains below was sequenced from the same sample in a study of CD8 T cells in ankylosing spondylitis. MiXCR, applied by TCRdb to the 5' RACE reads, yields one record per CDR3 protein. The table shows 190,000 or so distinct CDR3 sequences, with more than 10% occurring only once. The sample comprised blood, either unsorted or a sorted T cell fraction (not recorded which). Receptor source: a male donor with ankylosing spondylitis or in good health (not recorded which).

J is TRBJ2-6 and V is TRBV5-6; D is unresolved. The V end was cut by 1 base, the J end by 2 bases, with 10 bases between. CDR1 is SGHDT, CDR2 YYEEEE, per germline. This CDR3 region has 16 residues. CDR3 in amino acids: CASSLNLETGANVLTF. For the CDR3, the DNA is TGTGCCAGCAGCTTGAATTTGGAGACTGGGGCCAACGTCCTGACTTTC.

In its sample, this clonotype was seen a few times. The V call is TRBV28, the J call TRBJ2-2; D ambiguous. CDR3 length: 14 residues. Germline V gene sequence: CDR1 MDHEN, CDR2 SYDVKM. V was clipped by 6 bases and J by 3 bases, with 11 bases between them. CDR3 sequence: CASSPLSYTGELFF. CDR3 in DNA: TGTGCCAGCAGCCCCCTTTCTTACACCGGGGAGCTGTTTTTT.

This chain links TRBV29-1 with TRBJ1-1; 7 bases map to TRBD1. Germline values: CDR1 SQVTM, CDR2 ANQGSEA. V shed 7 bases and J 1 base; nucleotides not matched to a gene: 9. The CDR3 covers 14 residues. For the CDR3, the DNA is TGCAGCGCCCGCTCCGACAGGGCGAACACTGAAGCTTTCTTT. It specifies CSARSDRANTEAFF.

The chain employs TRBV5-4 and TRBJ1-4, with a possible D match to TRBD1 (5 bases). The CDR3 consists of 13 residues. V dropped 5 bases and J dropped 8 bases, with 13 bases sitting between them. Germline V gene data show CDR1 as SGHNT and CDR2 as YYREEE (reference sequence). CDR3 bases: TGTGCCAGCAGTCAACAGGAATCGGAAAAACTGTTTTTT. Its translation: CASSQQESEKLFF.

This clonotype came up a few times. The chain couples TRBV5-6 to TRBJ1-1; the D is unclear. V was pared by 4 bases and J by 1 base, with 11 bases between. The CDR3 loop spans 14 amino acids. Germline values: CDR1 SGHDT, CDR2 YYEEEE. DNA of the CDR3: TGTGCCAGCAGCCCCCCGACATCGAACACTGAAGCTTTCTTT. Protein product: CASSPPTSNTEAFF.

About this clonotype: A read error may account for a junction end that differs from germline. V is TRBV4-1 and J is TRBJ2-2; D may be TRBD2 (5 bases). The CDR3 consists of 14 residues. Per germline, CDR1 MGHRA and CDR2 YSYEKL. The CDR3 region has the DNA TGCGCCAGCAGCCAAGATGTCCACACCGGGGAGCCGTTTTTT. This encodes CASSQDVHTGEPFF.

The chain joins TRBV28 to TRBJ2-1; D not resolved. V lost 7 bases, J lost 6 bases, and 7 bases lay in between. CDR1 MDHEN and CDR2 SYDVKM come from the germline V gene. The CDR3 runs to 11 residues. CDR3 loop: CASIFGNEQFF. For the CDR3, the DNA is TGTGCCAGCATATTCGGCAATGAGCAGTTCTTC.

The chain combines TRBV12-3 or TRBV12-4 with TRBJ2-5, with D possibly TRBD2 on 6 matching bases. Trimming took 7 bases from V and 4 from J, leaving 10 bases between them. This CDR3 is built from 12 residues. CDR3 in DNA: TGTGCCAGCAAGCAGGGAGGAGAGACCCAGTACTTC. It translates to CASKQGGETQYF.

This clonotype was detected a few times. V is TRBV10-3 and J is TRBJ1-2; D uncertain. This CDR3 has 13 amino acids. Germline V lookup: CDR1 ENHRY, CDR2 SYGVKD. V was clipped by 2 bases and J by 2 bases, with 6 bases between them. CDR3 in amino acids: CAISEGQNYGYTF. CDR3 coding DNA: TGTGCCATCAGTGAGGGTCAGAACTATGGCTACACCTTC.

This clonotype turned up a few times. This chain links TRBV5-5 with TRBJ2-2; D is unclear. V shed 6 bases and J shed 4 bases, with 19 bases lying between them. CDR1 is SGHKS, CDR2 YYEKEE, per germline (reference sequence). CDR3 length: 16 residues. CDR3 nucleotide sequence: TGTGCCAGCACCCCTACCCCGGTAGTGGTCACCGGGGAGCTGTTTTTT. Residues: CASTPTPVVVTGELFF.

CDR3 nucleotides: TGTGCCAGCAGCTTAGGATGGACTAGCGGGACAGGGTACAATGAGCAGTTCTTC. This sequence encodes CASSLGWTSGTGYNEQFF. J is TRBJ2-1 and V is TRBV11-1; TRBD2 matches at 12 bases. This CDR3 has 18 amino acids. Trimming took 1 base from V and 4 from J; bases not matched to a gene: 8. CDR1 and CDR2 from the germline V gene are SGHAT and FQDESV (reference sequence).

The chain joins TRBV11-3 to TRBJ2-5; D assignment may be TRBD1 or TRBD2 (6 bases each). Trimming removed 5 bases from V and 2 bases from J, with 15 bases in between. The CDR3 consists of 15 residues. The germline gives CDR1 SGHNT, CDR2 YENEEA. The CDR3 loop reads CASSTEGGQQETQYF. CDR3 in DNA: TGTGCCAGCAGCACAGAGGGGGGCCAGCAAGAGACCCAGTACTTC. Full variable domain (missing parts from reference TRBV11-3 and TRBJ2-5): EAGVVQSPRYKIIEKKQPVAFWCNPISGHNTLYWYLQNLGQGPELLIRYENEEAVDDSQLPKDRFSAERLKGVDSTLKIQPAELGDSAVYLCASSTEGGQQETQYFGPGTRLLVL.

In this sample, this clonotype turned up a few times. The V call is TRBV7-9, the J call TRBJ1-1; D unresolved. The CDR3 is 15 residues long. Germline V gene lookup returns CDR1 SEHNR and CDR2 FQNEAQ (reference sequence). Trimming removed 1 base at V and 3 bases at J, with 12 bases between. In DNA, the CDR3 is TGTGCCAGCAGCTTAGAGTACGGAGGTTACACTGAAGCTTTCTTT. It yields the protein CASSLEYGGYTEAFF.

CDR3 DNA sequence: TGTGCCTGGAGCAGGAGCCCGGGGTACAATGAGCAGTTCTTC. Translated, it gives CAWSRSPGYNEQFF. This chain connects TRBV30 to TRBJ2-1; D is possibly TRBD2 (5 bases). Deletions cut 3 bases from V and 4 bases from J, with 13 bases between. Germline lookup yields CDR1 GTSNPN and CDR2 SVGIG (reference sequence). The CDR3 covers 14 residues.

This clonotype was counted many times. V gene TRBV29-1 combines with J gene TRBJ2-7; perhaps TRBD1 as D (5 bases). This CDR3 is 16 amino acids long. Germline values: CDR1 SQVTM, CDR2 ANQGSEA. Trimming left V 3 bases short and J 0 bases short, with 18 bases between. CDR3 DNA sequence: TGCAGCGTTGAGTCTGCTCAGGGCAGGGCCTCCTACGAGCAGTACTTC. This sequence encodes CSVESAQGRASYEQYF.

This clonotype was found a few times. The chain joins TRBV6-1 to TRBJ2-3; 9 positions agree with TRBD2. With V trimmed by 0 bases and J by 4 bases, 2 bases remained unmatched. The CDR3 length is 15 residues. Germline CDR1 and CDR2: MNHNS and SASEGT. The CDR3 nucleotides read TGTGCCAGCAGTGAAGCTAGCGGGAGCCCAGATACGCAGTATTTT. Translating it yields CASSEASGSPDTQYF.

This clonotype was observed a handful of times. V usage is TRBV4-1 and J usage is TRBJ2-7; D gene unclear. Germline V gives CDR1 MGHRA, CDR2 YSYEKL. The CDR3 is 13 residues long. V was trimmed by 2 bases and J by 6 bases, leaving 11 bases between them. The CDR3 here is CASSQPGPSEQYF. The DNA of the CDR3 is TGCGCCAGCAGCCAACCGGGCCCTAGCGAGCAGTACTTC.

This clonotype was observed a few times. This chain uses TRBV6-2 or TRBV6-3 with TRBJ1-1, with a weak D call TRBD1 (6 bases). Trimming took off 6 bases at V and 3 bases at J, with 11 bases between the two ends. Germline assignment: CDR1 MNHEY and CDR2 SVGEGT. The length of the CDR3 is 13 residues. CDR3 sequence reads: CASRREGDTEAFF. The CDR3 coding sequence is TGTGCCAGCAGACGGGAGGGGGACACTGAAGCTTTCTTT.

This clonotype was seen repeatedly, ten times or more. The chain combines TRBV9 with TRBJ2-1; 9 positions agree with TRBD2. CDR3 length equals 15 residues. Germline V lookup: CDR1 SGDLS, CDR2 YYNGEE. Losses at the gene ends were 0 bases for V and 7 bases for J; bases not matched to a gene: 5. CDR3 sequence (DNA): TGTGCCAGCAGCGTAGGGGCCAGCGGGAGGAATGAGCAGTTCTTC. Its translation: CASSVGASGRNEQFF.

This clonotype has a handful of counts. This chain joins TRBV27 and TRBJ2-7; 11 bases are shared with TRBD1. CDR3 length: 16 residues. Germline assignment: CDR1 MNHEY and CDR2 SMNVEV (reference sequence). Losses at the gene ends were 8 bases for V and 5 bases for J; bases not matched to a gene: 14. In nucleotides, the CDR3 is TGTGCCAGCGGGGCTATGATTGGGACAGGGGGGAACGAGCAGTACTTC. Translation gives CASGAMIGTGGNEQYF.

This clonotype was seen only a few times. The chain couples TRBV11-2 to TRBJ1-1; D gene ambiguous. This CDR3 is built from 14 residues. Germline CDR1 reads SGHAT; CDR2 reads FQNNGV. Trimming removed 2 bases at V and 4 bases at J, with 11 bases between. CDR3 bases: TGTGCCAGCAGCTTATTAGAGGGATCCACTGAAGCTTTCTTT. Residues: CASSLLEGSTEAFF. The entire variable domain, with the rest obtained from reference TRBV11-2 and TRBJ1-1, is as follows: EAGVAQSPRYKIIEKRQSVAFWCNPISGHATLYWYQQILGQGPKLLIQFQNNGVVDDSQLPKDRFSAERLKGVDSTLKIQPAKLEDSAVYLCASSLLEGSTEAFFGQGTRLTVV.

CDR3 bases: TGTGCCAGCAGCGTAGAGGCTAGCAGCTACGAGCAGTACTTC. It specifies CASSVEASSYEQYF. The J gene is TRBJ2-7, the V gene TRBV9; D may be TRBD2 (5 bases). The CDR3 consists of 14 residues. From germline, CDR1 is SGDLS and CDR2 YYNGEE. Trimming took 0 bases from V and 3 from J, leaving 10 bases between them. The full variable domain, with the rest looked up from reference TRBV9 and TRBJ2-7, is DSGVTQTPKHLITATGQRVTLRCSPRSGDLSVYWYQQSLDQGLQFLIQYYNGEERAKGNILERFSAQQFPDLHSELNLSSLELGDSALYFCASSVEASSYEQYFGPGTRLTVT.